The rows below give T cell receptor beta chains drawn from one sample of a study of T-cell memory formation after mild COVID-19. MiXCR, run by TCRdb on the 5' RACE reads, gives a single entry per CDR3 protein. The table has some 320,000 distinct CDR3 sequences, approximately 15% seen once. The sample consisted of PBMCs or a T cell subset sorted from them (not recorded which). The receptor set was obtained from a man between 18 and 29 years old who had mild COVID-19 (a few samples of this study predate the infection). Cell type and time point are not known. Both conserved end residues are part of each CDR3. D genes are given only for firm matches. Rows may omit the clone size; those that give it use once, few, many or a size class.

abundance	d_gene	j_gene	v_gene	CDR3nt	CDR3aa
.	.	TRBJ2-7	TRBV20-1	TGCAGTGCTAGGGGCGAAGCATCCTACGAGCAGTACTTC	CSARGEASYEQYF
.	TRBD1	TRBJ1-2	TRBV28	TGTGCCAGCACCGGGACAGCCTATGGCTACACCTTC	CASTGTAYGYTF
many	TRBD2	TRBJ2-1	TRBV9	TGTGCCAGCAGCCCCGGGACTAGCGGTAATGAGCAGTTCTTC	CASSPGTSGNEQFF
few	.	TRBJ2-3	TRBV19	TGTGCCAGTAGTATCGGGACTCCTGGGACCCTCACAGATACGCAGTATTTT	CASSIGTPGTLTDTQYF
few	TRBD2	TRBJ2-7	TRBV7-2	TGTGCCAGCAGTATTACTAGCGGGGCCTACGAGCAGTACTTC	CASSITSGAYEQYF
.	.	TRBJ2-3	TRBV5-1	TGCGCCAGCAGCTTGCTTGGGGAAGGAGGCACAGATACGCAGTATTTT	CASSLLGEGGTDTQYF
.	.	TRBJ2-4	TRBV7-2	TGTGCCAGCAGCTACCAGTCCCTAAGGGAAAACATTCAGTACTTC	CASSYQSLRENIQYF
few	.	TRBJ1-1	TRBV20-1	TGCAGTGCTAGCCTCGGGGGTCTAGACCCTGAAGCTTTCTTT	CSASLGGLDPEAFF
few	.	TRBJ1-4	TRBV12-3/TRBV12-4	TGTGCCAGCGGCTTTAATGAAAAACTGTTTTTT	CASGFNEKLFF
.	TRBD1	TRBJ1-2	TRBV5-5	TGTGCCAGCAGCCCGGGACAGGGGACGTATGGCTACACCTTC	CASSPGQGTYGYTF
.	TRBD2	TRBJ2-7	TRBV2	TGTGCCAGCATGCGGGAGGGAAGCTCCTACGAGCAGTACTTC	CASMREGSSYEQYF
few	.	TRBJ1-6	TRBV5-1	TGCGCCAGCAGCTTCGGGGCGGCCGATAATTCACCCCTCCACTTT	CASSFGAADNSPLHF
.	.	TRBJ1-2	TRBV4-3	TGCGCCAGCAGCCAGGCCGACGGACCACTCTCCCTTTACTATGGCTACACCTTC	CASSQADGPLSLYYGYTF
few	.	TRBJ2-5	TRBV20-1	TGCAGTGCTAGCCCAACTTCTGAGACCCAGTACTTC	CSASPTSETQYF
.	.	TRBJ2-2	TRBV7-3	TGTGCCAGCAGCGCCCCGGGCGGGGAGCTGTTTTTT	CASSAPGGELFF
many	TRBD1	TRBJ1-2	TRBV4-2	TGTGCCAGCAGCCGAGAAGGGACAGGGGACGGCTACACCTTC	CASSREGTGDGYTF
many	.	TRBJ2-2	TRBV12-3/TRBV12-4	TGTGCCAGCTTCCAGGAGAACACCGGGGAGCTGTTTTTT	CASFQENTGELFF
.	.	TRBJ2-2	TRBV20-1	TGCAGTGCTGGCCAGGGGAACACCGGGGAGCTGTTTTTT	CSAGQGNTGELFF
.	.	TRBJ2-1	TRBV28	TGTGCCAGCAGGAGCCGGGAGAGGGCGCGGTTCTTC	CASRSRERARFF
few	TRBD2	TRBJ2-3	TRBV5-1	TGCGCCAGCAGCTCGAGCAGCGGGGGAGATACGCAGTATTTT	CASSSSSGGDTQYF
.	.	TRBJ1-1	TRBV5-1	TGCGCCAGCATTGCGCAGCCCGGGACCACGAACACTGAAGCTTTCTTT	CASIAQPGTTNTEAFF
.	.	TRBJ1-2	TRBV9	TGTGCCAGCAGCCCCTATTCCGGGACAACCTATGGCTACACCTTC	CASSPYSGTTYGYTF
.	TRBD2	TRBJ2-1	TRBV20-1	TGCAGTGCTCGGGGGGGTTGGTATGAGCAGTTCTTC	CSARGGWYEQFF
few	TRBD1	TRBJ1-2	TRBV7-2	TGTGCCAGCAGCTACGGACAGGGCAGCTATGGCTACACCTTC	CASSYGQGSYGYTF
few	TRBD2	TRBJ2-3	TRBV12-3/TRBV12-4	TGTGCCAGCACCCTGGGAATAGCGGGGGGAGCGCAGTATTTT	CASTLGIAGGAQYF
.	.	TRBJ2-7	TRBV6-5	TGTGCCAGCAGACGAAGACCCAACTCCTACGAGCAGTACTTC	CASRRRPNSYEQYF
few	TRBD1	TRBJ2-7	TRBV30	TGTGCCTGGAGTCGGCAGGGGGCCTACGAGCAGTACTTC	CAWSRQGAYEQYF
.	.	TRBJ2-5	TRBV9	TGTGCCAGCAGCCGTGGGGGTGTGGAGACCCAGTACTTC	CASSRGGVETQYF
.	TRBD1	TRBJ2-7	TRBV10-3	TGTGCCATCAGTGGGGACAGGGCCCACGAGCAGTACTTC	CAISGDRAHEQYF
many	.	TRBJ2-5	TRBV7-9	TGTGCCAGCAGCCCCACGGGGGGCTCAAAAGAGACCCAGTACTTC	CASSPTGGSKETQYF
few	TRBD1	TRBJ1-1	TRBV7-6	TGTGCCAGCAGCTCGACAGGGCTTACTGAAGCTTTCTTT	CASSSTGLTEAFF
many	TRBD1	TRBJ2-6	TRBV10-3	TGTGCCATCAGCGGGACAGGGCAAGGTGGGGCCAACGTCCTGACTTTC	CAISGTGQGGANVLTF
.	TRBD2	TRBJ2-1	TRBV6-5	TGTGCCAGCAGTTACTCAGGGACTAGCGGGGGGAGCTCCTACAATGAGCAGTTCTTC	CASSYSGTSGGSSYNEQFF
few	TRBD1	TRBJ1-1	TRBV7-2	TGTGCCAGCAGATTTCGGGACAGGGAAGCTTTCTTT	CASRFRDREAFF
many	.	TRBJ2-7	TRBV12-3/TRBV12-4	TGTGCCAGCAGGGCAACCCGGGACCCGGCGGGCTACGAGCAGTACTTC	CASRATRDPAGYEQYF
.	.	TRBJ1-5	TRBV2	TGTGCCAGCAGTGGCCCAGGGTGGGGCCAGCCCCAGCATTTT	CASSGPGWGQPQHF
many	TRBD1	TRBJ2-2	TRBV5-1	TGCGCCAGCAGCTGGGGGACAGCGAACACCGGGGAGCTGTTTTTT	CASSWGTANTGELFF
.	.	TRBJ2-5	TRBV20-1	TGCAGTGCTAGAGATCCCAGGGGATACCAAGAGACCCAGTACTTC	CSARDPRGYQETQYF
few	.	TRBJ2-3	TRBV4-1	TGCGCCAGCAGCCAAGTTGGCCGGCCGTCGGGTACGCAGTATTTT	CASSQVGRPSGTQYF
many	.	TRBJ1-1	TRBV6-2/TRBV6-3	TGTGCCAGCAGTTTTACAGGTCCTATTCCAGCTGAAGCTTTCTTT	CASSFTGPIPAEAFF
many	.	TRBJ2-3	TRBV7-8	TGTGCCAGCAGCTTCGAACAGAAGAATACGCAGTATTTT	CASSFEQKNTQYF
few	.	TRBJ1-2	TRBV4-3	TGCGCCAGCAGCCGCGATGGTGGGGTAATCTATGGCTACACCTTC	CASSRDGGVIYGYTF
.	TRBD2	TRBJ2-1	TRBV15	TGTGCCACCCCCAAACCCGGGACTAGCGGCGGTGAGCAGTTCTTC	CATPKPGTSGGEQFF
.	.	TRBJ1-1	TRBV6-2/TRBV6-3	TGTGCCAGCAGCCATCGGACGGAGAACACTGAAGCTTTCTTT	CASSHRTENTEAFF
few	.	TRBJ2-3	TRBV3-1	TGTGCCAGCAGCCCTACGGTAGGCACAGATACGCAGTATTTT	CASSPTVGTDTQYF
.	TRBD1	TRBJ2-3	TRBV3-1	TGTGCCAGCAGCCAAACGCCTACCAGGGACAGGGCAGCTAGCACAGATACGCAGTATTTT	CASSQTPTRDRAASTDTQYF
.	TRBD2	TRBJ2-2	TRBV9	TGTGCCAGCAGCTTTAGTCCGGGACTAGGGACGACCGGGGAGCTGTTTTTT	CASSFSPGLGTTGELFF
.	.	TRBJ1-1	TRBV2	TGTGCCAGCAGCTACACAACAGGGAGGACTGAAGCTTTCTTT	CASSYTTGRTEAFF
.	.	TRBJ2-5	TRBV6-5	TGTGCCAGCAACACCCAGCGAGAGACCCAGTACTTC	CASNTQRETQYF
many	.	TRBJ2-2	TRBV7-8	TGTGCCAGCAGCTTAGAGGCCGGGGAGCTGTTTTTT	CASSLEAGELFF
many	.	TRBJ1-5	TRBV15	TGTGCCACCAGCAGAGTAGGTGGGGGGCGCTTGGCGAGCAATCAGCCCCAGCATTTT	CATSRVGGGRLASNQPQHF
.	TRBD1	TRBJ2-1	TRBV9	TGTGCCAGCAGCCTCTCGGACAGGGTCCATGAGCAGTTCTTC	CASSLSDRVHEQFF
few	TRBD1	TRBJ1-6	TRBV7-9	TGTGCCAGCAGCTTCCACCCGGGGACAGGCTATAATTCACCCCTCCACTTT	CASSFHPGTGYNSPLHF
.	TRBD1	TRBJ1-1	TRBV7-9	TGTGCCAGCAGCCCCGGGGACAGGGTGGGCACTGAAGCTTTCTTT	CASSPGDRVGTEAFF
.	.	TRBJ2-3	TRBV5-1	TGCGCCAGCAGCTATCGACCCACCAGGGAAGATACGCAGTATTTT	CASSYRPTREDTQYF
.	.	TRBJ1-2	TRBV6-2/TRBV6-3	TGTGCCAGCCAACGGCAGGTCATGTATGGCTACACCTTC	CASQRQVMYGYTF
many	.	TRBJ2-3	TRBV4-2	TGTGCCAGCAGCCCACGGGATTTTACTAGCACAGATACGCAGTATTTT	CASSPRDFTSTDTQYF